The 31 T cell receptor beta chains below all came from one sample that was sequenced in a study of blood T cell repertoires in COVID-19. The method was immunoSEQ multiplex PCR; TCRdb's version includes in-frame clones alone and lacks a portion of them. The sample has a few hundred thousand clones, about 88% seen once. Material for sequencing was peripheral blood. The receptor source for this set is a man aged 18-30 years with active or convalescent COVID-19.

The chain links TRBV4-2 to TRBJ2-5; 8 bases are shared with TRBD2. The length of the CDR3 is 16 residues. With 6 bases clipped from V and 5 bases from J, the junction kept 14 bases outside the gene matches. The germline CDR1 and CDR2 sequences are LGHNA and YNFKEQ. The CDR3 DNA reads TGTGCCAGCAGTGTTCGGGGGGGGAGGTTGAGGGAGACCCAGTACTTC. It yields the protein CASSVRGGRLRETQYF.

V and J are TRBV27 and TRBJ1-5; D might be TRBD1 (6 bases). Germline assignment: CDR1 MNHEY and CDR2 SMNVEV (reference sequence). The CDR3 runs to 15 residues. V lost 11 bases, J lost 3 bases, and 20 bases lay in between. CDR3 amino acids: CAFGGGHPDNQPQHF. As DNA, the CDR3 is TGTGCCTTTGGGGGGGGACATCCTGACAATCAGCCCCAGCATTTT.

This CDR3 reads CASSPMSWAEKLFF. CDR3 DNA: TGTGCCAGCAGCCCCATGAGCTGGGCCGAAAAACTGTTTTTT. This rearrangement joins TRBV9 to TRBJ1-4, with D hard to call. CDR1 SGDLS and CDR2 YYNGEE come from the germline V gene. The CDR3 totals 14 residues. V lost 4 bases and J lost 8, with 15 bases in between.

The chain carries TRBV4-1 and TRBJ2-5, with D possibly TRBD1 on 6 matching bases. Trimming pared 4 bases from V and 5 bases from J, leaving 11 bases between. The germline V gene encodes CDR1 MGHRA and CDR2 YSYEKL. The CDR3 has 13 amino acids. The CDR3 DNA reads TGCGCCAGCAGCCGAGGGGGTTACGAGACCCAGTACTTC. Residues: CASSRGGYETQYF.

This chain links TRBV11-2 with TRBJ2-7; 7 bases map to TRBD1. J gave up 3 bases and V 5 bases, and 4 bases lay outside the gene matches. Germline CDR1 and CDR2: SGHAT and FQNNGV. The CDR3 totals 13 residues. DNA for the CDR3: TGTGCCAGCAGCCCCGGGACAGACTACGAGCAGTACTTC. It encodes CASSPGTDYEQYF.

The rearrangement uses TRBV11-3 and TRBJ1-1, with unresolved D. The CDR3 length is 13 residues. Germline V gene sequence: CDR1 SGHNT, CDR2 YENEEA. Trimming shortened V by 2 bases and J by 3 bases, and 7 bases separated the two germline ends. The CDR3 here is CASSLLRDTEAFF. Written as DNA, the CDR3 is TGTGCCAGCAGCTTATTGAGGGACACTGAAGCTTTCTTT.

This chain joins TRBV30 and TRBJ2-1; D unclear. The CDR3 has 13 amino acids. The germline gives CDR1 GTSNPN, CDR2 SVGIG (reference sequence). V lost 3 bases, J lost 1 base, and 7 bases lay in between. The CDR3 region has the DNA TGTGCCTGGAGAATCCCGTCCTACAATGAGCAGTTCTTC. Translation: CAWRIPSYNEQFF.

The V and J genes are TRBV6-1 and TRBJ2-7, with D possibly matching TRBD1 (6 bases). Trimming stripped 3 bases from V and 3 bases from J, with 21 bases between. Germline values: CDR1 MNHNS, CDR2 SASEGT. There are 17 residues in the CDR3. Here the CDR3 reads CASSDARGRANGYEQYF. The CDR3 nucleotides read TGTGCCAGCAGTGATGCCAGGGGAAGGGCTAACGGCTACGAGCAGTACTTC.

The rearrangement uses TRBV7-6 and TRBJ2-7, with 8 bases identical to TRBD2. Unmatched junction bases numbered 2, after V lost 1 base and J lost 0 bases. The germline V gene has CDR1 SGHVS and CDR2 FNYEAQ. The CDR3 is 15 amino acids. The CDR3 bases are TGTGCCAGCAGCTTAGAAGCGGGGGCCTCCTACGAGCAGTACTTC. Amino acid sequence: CASSLEAGASYEQYF.

The CDR3 sequence: CASSDLGGGLTDTQYF. The CDR3 DNA reads TGTGCCAGCAGTGATTTGGGGGGAGGGTTGACAGATACGCAGTATTTT. The gene calls are TRBV2 and TRBJ2-3, with TRBD2 matching 7 bases. V was clipped by 3 bases and J by 3 bases; unmatched bases: 9. CDR3 length: 16 residues. The germline gives CDR1 SNHLY, CDR2 FYNNEI.

This clone was observed a handful of times. This chain connects TRBV10-2 to TRBJ2-7; D possibly corresponds to TRBD1 (6 bases). The CDR3 contains 11 residues. Trimming pared 8 bases from V and 6 bases from J, leaving 11 bases between. Germline CDR1 WSHSY, CDR2 SAAADI. The CDR3 region has the DNA TGCGCCAGCGGAACAGGGTCCGAGCAGTACTTC. Amino acids: CASGTGSEQYF.

The CDR3 here is CAISESTRYEAFF. The CDR3 DNA is TGTGCCATCAGTGAGTCGACTCGTTATGAAGCTTTCTTT. The genes are TRBV10-3 and TRBJ1-1; no reliable D call. Germline V gene sequence: CDR1 ENHRY, CDR2 SYGVKD. This CDR3 contains 13 residues. V lost 0 bases and J 7 bases, leaving 9 bases between the germline ends.

V gene TRBV6-5 combines with J gene TRBJ1-5; 11 bases fit TRBD1. Germline V gene sequence: CDR1 MNHEY, CDR2 SVGAGI. After removal of 7 bases from V and 6 bases from J, the junction contained 8 bases not matched to a gene. The CDR3 length is 15 residues. The CDR3 coding sequence is TGTGCCAGCACTACCGGGACAGGGGGTATTCAGCCCCAGCATTTT. Translated, it gives CASTTGTGGIQPQHF.

The chain couples TRBV9 to TRBJ1-2, with D perhaps TRBD1 (5 bases). The CDR3 has 16 residues. V lost 6 bases and J 3 bases, leaving 21 bases between the germline ends. Germline V gene data show CDR1 as SGDLS and CDR2 as YYNGEE. CDR3 DNA sequence: TGTGCCAGCACCCTGCTTATGGGAGGGGATCACTATGGCTACACCTTC. Residues: CASTLLMGGDHYGYTF.

This rearrangement joins TRBV30 to TRBJ2-1; the match to TRBD2 covers 7 bases. The V gene's germline CDR1 is GTSNPN and CDR2 SVGIG (reference sequence). CDR3 length: 13 amino acids. Unmatched junction bases numbered 4, after V lost 0 bases and J lost 8 bases. The CDR3 here is CAWSVSRGDEQFF. The CDR3 DNA is TGTGCCTGGAGTGTATCCCGGGGGGATGAGCAGTTCTTC.

In its sample, this clone was seen once. The chain carries TRBV5-1 and TRBJ1-1, with 7 bases matching TRBD1. Germline loops: CDR1 SGHRS, CDR2 YFSETQ. The CDR3 loop spans 11 amino acids. Unmatched junction bases numbered 1, after V lost 8 bases and J lost 3 bases. The CDR3 protein is CASTGDTEAFF. The CDR3 region has the DNA TGCGCCAGTACAGGGGACACTGAAGCTTTCTTT.

V gene TRBV2 combines with J gene TRBJ2-7; 7 positions agree with TRBD2. V shed 4 bases, J shed 7 bases, and the junction held 13 bases outside the gene matches. This CDR3 is built from 15 residues. Germline CDR1 is SNHLY and CDR2 is FYNNEI. CDR3 amino acids: CASSAGRETGGEQYF. CDR3 bases: TGTGCCAGCAGTGCGGGCCGGGAGACCGGGGGGGAGCAGTACTTC.

In its sample, this clone was seen once. The rearrangement uses TRBV4-1 and TRBJ2-7; TRBD1 agrees at 8 bases. V lost 1 base to trimming and J lost 2 bases; unmatched junction nucleotides: 4. The CDR3 extends over 15 amino acids. Per the germline V gene, CDR1 is MGHRA and CDR2 is YSYEKL. CDR3 nucleotide sequence: TGCGCCAGCAGCCAAGTCACAGGGGGACCCTACGAGCAGTACTTC. This gives the protein CASSQVTGGPYEQYF.

This clone was counted once. CDR3 bases: TGTGCCAGCAGCCAAGCGGGGTTCGACGAGCAGTACTTC. The encoded protein is CASSQAGFDEQYF. The chain combines TRBV7-9 with TRBJ2-7, with 7 bases that match TRBD2. The CDR3 is 13 amino acids. Germline CDR1 reads SEHNR; CDR2 reads FQNEAQ (reference sequence). J gave up 5 bases and V 5 bases, and 6 bases lay outside the gene matches.

This clone has only a few counts. The rearrangement joins TRBV6-2 or TRBV6-3 to TRBJ1-6; 8 nucleotides align to TRBD1. V shed 5 bases, J shed 9 bases, and the junction held 9 bases outside the gene matches. Per germline, CDR1 MNHEY and CDR2 SVGEGT. The CDR3 contains 15 residues. In nucleotides, the CDR3 is TGTGCCAGCAGTGCACTACTGACAGGGGTTTCACCCCTCCACTTT. Protein product: CASSALLTGVSPLHF.

The chain uses TRBV11-3 and TRBJ2-7; maybe TRBD1 (5 bases). The germline V gene has CDR1 SGHNT and CDR2 YENEEA. The ends were cut back, 3 bases at V and 5 bases at J, with 20 bases in the middle. This CDR3 is built from 16 residues. The CDR3 DNA reads as TGTGCCAGCAGCTTGGGGCGCTGGCACCCGGATGACGAGCAGTACTTC. This codes for CASSLGRWHPDDEQYF.

The chain is built from TRBV16 and TRBJ1-5; D is undetermined. The CDR3 has 13 residues. CDR1 KGHSY and CDR2 FQNENV come from the germline V gene. V was trimmed by 2 bases and J by 4 bases, leaving 6 bases between them. The CDR3 sequence: CASSQNINQPQHF. CDR3 sequence (DNA): TGTGCCAGCAGCCAAAATATAAATCAGCCCCAGCATTTT.

J is TRBJ2-5 and V is TRBV6-5; D is perhaps TRBD1 (5 bases). The CDR3 is 13 amino acids. CDR1 MNHEY and CDR2 SVGAGI come from the germline V gene. Trimming pared 4 bases from V and 2 bases from J, leaving 8 bases between. CDR3 DNA: TGTGCCAGCAGTTCACAGGAACAAGAGACCCAGTACTTC. It translates to CASSSQEQETQYF.

This clone showed up just once. This chain joins TRBV9 and TRBJ2-3, with TRBD1 matching over 7 bases. The CDR3 loop spans 17 amino acids. V gave up 4 bases and J gave up 2 bases; unmatched junction bases: 13. CDR1 is SGDLS and CDR2 is YYNGEE in the germline V gene. CDR3 amino acids: CASSPTGTAYLTDTQYF. CDR3 DNA sequence: TGTGCCAGCAGCCCGACAGGGACAGCCTACCTCACAGATACGCAGTATTTT.

The chain has TRBV7-2 and TRBJ2-2; possible D gene TRBD2, 7 bases. The V gene lost 6 bases and the J gene lost 6 bases, with 20 bases spanning the gap. The CDR3 totals 16 residues. The germline gives CDR1 SGHTA, CDR2 FQGNSA. CDR3 region: CASSRRGGPSSGELFF. CDR3 nucleotides: TGTGCCAGCAGTCGTAGGGGGGGGCCTTCCTCCGGGGAGCTGTTTTTT.

This clone was detected only once. The chain is built from TRBV29-1 and TRBJ1-2; D is possibly TRBD1 (5 bases). V was trimmed by 7 bases and J by 1 base, leaving 22 bases between them. CDR3 length: 16 amino acids. Germline V gives CDR1 SQVTM, CDR2 ANQGSEA. The CDR3 protein is CSAPAGGDPLNYGYTF. In DNA, the CDR3 is TGCAGCGCACCGGCCGGAGGGGACCCCCTTAACTATGGCTACACCTTC.

The chain joins TRBV18 to TRBJ2-1, with 13 bases identical to TRBD2. The length of the CDR3 is 15 residues. Looked up from germline, CDR1 is KGHSH and CDR2 is LQKENI. V shed 3 bases and J 7 bases; nucleotides not matched to a gene: 3. CDR3 residues: CASSPTTSGRNEQFF. The CDR3 nucleotides read TGTGCCAGCTCACCTACGACTAGCGGGAGGAATGAGCAGTTCTTC.

This clone was detected only once. This sequence joins TRBV28 and TRBJ2-1, with 7 bases lining up with TRBD2. Trimming cost V 8 bases and J 7 bases; bases outside gene matches: 8. Per the germline V gene, CDR1 is MDHEN and CDR2 is SYDVKM. The CDR3 consists of 13 residues. DNA for the CDR3: TGTGCCAGCGGGGAGGTGGGAGGGAATGAGCAGTTCTTC. Protein product: CASGEVGGNEQFF.

The V call is TRBV5-1, the J call TRBJ1-2; D might be TRBD1 (6 bases). Per the germline V gene, CDR1 is SGHRS and CDR2 is YFSETQ. Trimming shortened V by 3 bases and J by 6 bases, and 12 bases separated the two germline ends. This CDR3 comprises 13 residues. The CDR3 coding sequence is TGCGCCAGCAGCTCATCGGACAGTCATGGCTACACCTTC. Residues: CASSSSDSHGYTF.

This clone was detected once. The chain employs TRBV6-5 and TRBJ1-4; unclear D gene. This CDR3 comprises 13 residues. Between the trimmed V and J ends, which lost 7 bases and 4 bases, there was a span of 10 bases. Per the germline V gene, CDR1 is MNHEY and CDR2 is SVGAGI. The CDR3 spells CASTGHNNEKLFF. The CDR3, as DNA: TGTGCCAGCACGGGTCACAATAATGAAAAACTGTTTTTT.

The chain combines TRBV24-1 with TRBJ1-2; the match to TRBD1 covers 8 bases. From germline, CDR1 is KGHDR and CDR2 SFDVKD. The CDR3 contains 13 residues. With 4 bases clipped from V and 8 bases from J, the junction kept 5 bases outside the gene matches. The DNA for the CDR3 is TGTGCCACCAGTGAGGCAAACAGGGGGGGCTACACCTTC. This sequence encodes CATSEANRGGYTF.